This T cell receptor beta chain was captured in a study of blood T cell repertoires in COVID-19. Profiled with immunoSEQ multiplex PCR; TCRdb holds only in-frame clones, not every one. The profile shows 55,000 to 70,000 clones, around 87% of them singletons. V was shortened by 0 bases and J by 3 bases, with 20 bases between the two germline ends. The length of the CDR3 is 18 residues. The germline V gene encodes CDR1 SGHTA and CDR2 FQGNSA. Followed longitudinally, the Seattle patients had been enrolled during active infection. The sample taken for sequencing was peripheral blood. The TCR comes from a woman aged 80 or over with COVID-19, enrolled during active disease. The chain uses TRBV7-2 and TRBJ2-5; D is undetermined. Written as DNA, the CDR3 is TGTGCCAGCAGCTTAGCGGCAGGCCTTTTCCAAACGGAAGAGACCCAGTACTTC. Protein sequence: CASSLAAGLFQTEETQYF.